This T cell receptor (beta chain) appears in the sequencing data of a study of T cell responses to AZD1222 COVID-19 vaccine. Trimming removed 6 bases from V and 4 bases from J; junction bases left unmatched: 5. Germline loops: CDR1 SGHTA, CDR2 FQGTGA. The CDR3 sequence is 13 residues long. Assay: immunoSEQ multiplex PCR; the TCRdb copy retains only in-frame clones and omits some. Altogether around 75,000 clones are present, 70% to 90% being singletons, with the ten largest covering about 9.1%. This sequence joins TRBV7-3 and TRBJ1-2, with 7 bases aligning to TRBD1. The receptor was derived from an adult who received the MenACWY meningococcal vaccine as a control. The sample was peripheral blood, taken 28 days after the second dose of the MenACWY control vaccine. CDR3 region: CASSGDSFYGYTF. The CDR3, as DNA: TGTGCCAGCAGTGGGGACAGCTTCTATGGCTACACCTTC.